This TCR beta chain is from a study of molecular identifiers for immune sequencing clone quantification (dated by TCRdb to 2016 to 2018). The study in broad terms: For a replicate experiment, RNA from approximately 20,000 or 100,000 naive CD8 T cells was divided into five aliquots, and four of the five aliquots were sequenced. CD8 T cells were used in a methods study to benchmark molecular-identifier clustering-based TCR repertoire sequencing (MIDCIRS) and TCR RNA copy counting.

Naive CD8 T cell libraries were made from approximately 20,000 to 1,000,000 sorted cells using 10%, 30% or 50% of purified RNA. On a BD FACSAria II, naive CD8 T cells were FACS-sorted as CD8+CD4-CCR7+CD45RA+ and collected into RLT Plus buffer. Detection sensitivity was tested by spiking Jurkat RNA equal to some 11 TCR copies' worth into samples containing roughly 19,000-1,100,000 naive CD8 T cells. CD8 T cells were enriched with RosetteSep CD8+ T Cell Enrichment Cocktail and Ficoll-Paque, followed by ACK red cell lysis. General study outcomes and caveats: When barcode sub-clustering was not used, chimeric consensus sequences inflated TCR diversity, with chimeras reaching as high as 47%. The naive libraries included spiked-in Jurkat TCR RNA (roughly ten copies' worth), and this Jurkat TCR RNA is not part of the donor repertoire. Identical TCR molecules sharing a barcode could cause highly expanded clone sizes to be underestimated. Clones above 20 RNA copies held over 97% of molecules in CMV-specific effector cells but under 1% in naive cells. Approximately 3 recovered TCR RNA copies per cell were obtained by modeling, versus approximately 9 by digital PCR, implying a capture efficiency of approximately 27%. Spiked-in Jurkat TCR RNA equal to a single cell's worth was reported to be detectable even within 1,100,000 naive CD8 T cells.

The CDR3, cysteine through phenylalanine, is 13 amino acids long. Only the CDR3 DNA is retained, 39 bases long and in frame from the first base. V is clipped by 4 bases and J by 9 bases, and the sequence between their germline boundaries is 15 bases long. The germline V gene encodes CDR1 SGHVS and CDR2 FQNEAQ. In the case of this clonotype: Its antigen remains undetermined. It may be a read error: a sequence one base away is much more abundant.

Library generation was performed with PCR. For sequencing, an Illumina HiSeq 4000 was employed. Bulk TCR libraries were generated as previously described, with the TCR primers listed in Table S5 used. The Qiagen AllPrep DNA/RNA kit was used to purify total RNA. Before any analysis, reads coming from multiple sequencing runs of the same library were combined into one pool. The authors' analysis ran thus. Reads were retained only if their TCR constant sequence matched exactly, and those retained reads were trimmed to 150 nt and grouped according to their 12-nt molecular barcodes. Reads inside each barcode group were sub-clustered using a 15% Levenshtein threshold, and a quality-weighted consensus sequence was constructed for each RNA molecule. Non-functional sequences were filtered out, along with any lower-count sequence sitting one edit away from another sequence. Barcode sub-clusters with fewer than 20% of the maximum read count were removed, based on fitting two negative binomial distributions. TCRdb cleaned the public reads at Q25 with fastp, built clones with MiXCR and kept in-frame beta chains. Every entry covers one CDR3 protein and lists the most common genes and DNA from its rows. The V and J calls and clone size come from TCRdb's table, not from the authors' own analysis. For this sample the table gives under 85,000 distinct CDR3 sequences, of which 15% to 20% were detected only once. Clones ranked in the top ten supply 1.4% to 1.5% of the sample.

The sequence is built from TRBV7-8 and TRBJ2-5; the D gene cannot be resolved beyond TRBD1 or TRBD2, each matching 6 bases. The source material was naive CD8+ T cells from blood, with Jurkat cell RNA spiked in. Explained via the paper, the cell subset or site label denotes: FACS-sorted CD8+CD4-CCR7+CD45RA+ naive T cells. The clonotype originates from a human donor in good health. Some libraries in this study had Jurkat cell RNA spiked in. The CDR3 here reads CASSSTGGEAQYF. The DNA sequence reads TGTGCCAGCAGCTCGACAGGTGGGGAGGCCCAGTACTTC.